The next 5 T cell receptor beta chains were all read from a single sample in a study of blood T cell repertoires in COVID-19. The protocol was immunoSEQ multiplex PCR, while the TCRdb copy is restricted to in-frame clones and leaves out a portion. This sample has roughly 260,000 clones, with approximately 90% found just once. The sequenced sample consisted of PBMCs or T cells enriched from blood (not recorded which). The source is a woman between 18 and 30 years old who had recovered from COVID-19.

This chain connects TRBV4-3 to TRBJ2-7; tentatively, D is TRBD1 (5 bases). The CDR3 consists of 13 residues. Between the trimmed V and J ends, which lost 0 bases and 6 bases, there was a span of 9 bases. Germline CDR1 reads LGHNA; CDR2 reads YSLEER. As DNA, the CDR3 is TGCGCCAGCAGCCAAGATCAGGGTGGCGAGCAGTACTTC. It codes for CASSQDQGGEQYF.

The chain joins TRBV28 to TRBJ1-2, with D uncertain. Looked up from germline, CDR1 is MDHEN and CDR2 is SYDVKM. This CDR3 is 13 amino acids long. Trimming shortened V by 5 bases and J by 5 bases, and 12 bases separated the two germline ends. This CDR3 reads CASSTHGGYGYTF. Written as DNA, the CDR3 is TGTGCCAGCAGTACCCACGGAGGTTATGGCTACACCTTC.

This chain connects TRBV10-2 to TRBJ1-5; no definite D call. Germline loops: CDR1 WSHSY, CDR2 SAAADI. Trimming took off 3 bases at V and 2 bases at J, with 8 bases between the two ends. The CDR3 consists of 14 residues. CDR3 sequence reads: CASSDRMGNQPQHF. In DNA form, the CDR3 reads TGCGCCAGCAGTGACAGGATGGGCAATCAGCCCCAGCATTTT.

This chain joins TRBV9 and TRBJ2-5; maybe TRBD2 (5 bases). Germline V gene data show CDR1 as SGDLS and CDR2 as YYNGEE. The CDR3 consists of 14 residues. Trimming shortened V by 2 bases and J by 5 bases, and 13 bases separated the two germline ends. CDR3 nucleotides: TGTGCCAGCAGCGTTTTTTCTAGCATGGAGACCCAGTACTTC. It codes for CASSVFSSMETQYF.

The chain carries TRBV5-6 and TRBJ1-5, with D uncertain. The germline gives CDR1 SGHDT, CDR2 YYEEEE. V shed 0 bases and J shed 7 bases, with 14 bases lying between them. The CDR3 has 15 amino acids. CDR3 sequence: CASSLGYEGGQPQHF. Here the CDR3 DNA reads TGTGCCAGCAGCTTGGGATATGAGGGAGGACAGCCCCAGCATTTT.